The next 3 T cell receptor beta chains were all read from a single sample in a study of shared clonotypes between healthy human individuals. Clones were read by immunoSEQ multiplex PCR, and TCRdb kept only the in-frame ones, dropping some. Of about 2.4 million clones listed, roughly 93% were seen once; the top ten hold roughly 0.36%. Sequenced: naive CD4+ T cells from PBMCs. Subset reported: CD45RA+ positively selected. The receptors were gathered from a man between 18 and 35 years old in good health. Some clones in this sample may be carry-over from other donors' samples.

The chain is built from TRBV28 and TRBJ2-7; D might be TRBD1 (6 bases). The germline V gene encodes CDR1 MDHEN and CDR2 SYDVKM. The CDR3 is 15 amino acids. V lost 2 bases, J lost 4 bases, and 15 bases lay in between. The CDR3, as DNA: TGTGCCAGCAGTTTACCTTCTCGGCAGGGGTACGAGCAGTACTTC. Protein sequence: CASSLPSRQGYEQYF.

A note on this clone: The same CDR3 arises from other DNA sequences in this sample as well. The rearrangement uses TRBV7-9 and TRBJ2-3, with 7 bases aligning to TRBD2. The germline V gene has CDR1 SEHNR and CDR2 FQNEAQ (reference sequence). The junction had 3 bases not matched to a gene; V was cut back by 2 bases and J by 4 bases. This CDR3 comprises 14 residues. The CDR3 region has the DNA TGTGCCAGCAGCTTAACGGGAGGAGCAGATACGCAGTATTTT. This translates into CASSLTGGADTQYF.

The DNA for the CDR3 is TGTGCCAGCAGCGTGTTAGCGGACTATGGCTACACCTTC. Amino acid sequence: CASSVLADYGYTF. This chain uses TRBV2 with TRBJ1-2; unclear D gene. Germline-derived CDR1 and CDR2 are SNHLY and FYNNEI. This CDR3 has 13 residues. V was pared by 6 bases and J by 3 bases, with 11 bases between.